One and the same sample provided the 5 T cell receptor beta chains below, sequenced in a study of blood T cell repertoires in COVID-19 (dated by TCRdb to 2018 to 2021). Library construction relied on the immunoSEQ multiplex PCR assay. Sourced from immuneACCESS, this table was stored by TCRdb with only in-frame sequences that have V and J called. A share of the clones is absent; for the studies checked, an unresolved V gene accounts for under half, and the remainder has no known explanation. For this sample the table gives about 190,000 clones, of which around four fifths were detected only once. Approximately 15% of the sample is taken by the ten largest. The sample taken for sequencing was peripheral blood. The receptor source for this set is a young man with active or convalescent COVID-19.

The chain couples TRBV9 to TRBJ2-5; 7 bases agree with TRBD1. The CDR3 is 16 amino acids. CDR1 and CDR2 (germline): SGDLS, YYNGEE. V was pared by 3 bases and J by 1 base, with 9 bases of the junction left unmatched. In DNA form, the CDR3 reads TGTGCCAGCAGCGAAGGGACAGACCTGCTCCAAGAGACCCAGTACTTC. Encoded protein: CASSEGTDLLQETQYF.

The count of this clone is one. V is TRBV11-3 and J is TRBJ2-2, with D hard to call. Germline V CDR1 and CDR2: SGHNT, YENEEA. V was shortened by 6 bases and J by 4 bases, with 18 bases between the two germline ends. This CDR3 contains 16 residues. Here the CDR3 DNA reads TGTGCCAGCAGATCCCTCATCCATGCGAGCACCGGGGAGCTGTTTTTT. It is translated as CASRSLIHASTGELFF.

Only a few counts were recorded for this clone. The V gene is TRBV3-1 (or the pseudogene TRBV3-2), the J gene TRBJ1-6; 9 positions agree with TRBD1. The trim removed 1 base at V and 10 bases at J, leaving 5 bases unmatched. There are 15 residues in the CDR3. Per the germline V gene, CDR1 is LGHDT and CDR2 is YNNKEL (reference sequence). The CDR3 here is CASSQVTDRGSPLHF. CDR3 DNA: TGTGCCAGCAGCCAAGTCACGGACAGGGGCTCACCCCTCCACTTT.

This clone was counted a few times. V and J are TRBV7-9 and TRBJ2-3, with D perhaps matching TRBD2 (6 bases). From germline, CDR1 is SEHNR and CDR2 FQNEAQ (reference sequence). The CDR3 is 16 amino acids. Trimming left V 1 base short and J 2 bases short, with 13 bases between. For the CDR3, the DNA is TGTGCCAGCAGCTTAGGAGTCGGCGGGAACACAGATACGCAGTATTTT. Translated: CASSLGVGGNTDTQYF.

This chain uses TRBV28 with TRBJ2-3, with 11 bases aligning to TRBD2. The CDR3 spans 16 residues. Looked up from germline, CDR1 is MDHEN and CDR2 is SYDVKM. Losses at the gene ends were 3 bases for V and 4 bases for J; bases not matched to a gene: 6. The CDR3 nucleotides read TGTGCCAGCAGTTTTCCCCAACTAGCGGGGGCAGATACGCAGTATTTT. Translating gives CASSFPQLAGADTQYF.